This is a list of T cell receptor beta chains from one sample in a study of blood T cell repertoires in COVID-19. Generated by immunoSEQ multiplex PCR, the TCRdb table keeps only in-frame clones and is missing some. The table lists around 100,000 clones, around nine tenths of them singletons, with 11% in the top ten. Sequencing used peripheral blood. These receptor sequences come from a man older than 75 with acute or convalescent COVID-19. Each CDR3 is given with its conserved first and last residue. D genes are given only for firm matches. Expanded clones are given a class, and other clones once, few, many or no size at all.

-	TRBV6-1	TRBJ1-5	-	CASSEARRPFSNQPQHF	TGTGCCAGCAGTGAAGCCAGGCGACCCTTTAGCAATCAGCCCCAGCATTTT
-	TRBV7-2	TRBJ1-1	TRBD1	CASSLELGQGANTEAFF	TGTGCCAGCAGCTTAGAATTAGGACAGGGAGCGAACACTGAAGCTTTCTTT
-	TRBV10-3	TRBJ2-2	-	CATREGQVTGELFF	TGTGCCACCAGAGAGGGGCAAGTCACCGGGGAGCTGTTTTTT
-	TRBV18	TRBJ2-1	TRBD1	CASSQGQGAYNEQFF	TGTGCCAGCTCACAGGGACAGGGGGCCTACAATGAGCAGTTCTTC
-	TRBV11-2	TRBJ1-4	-	CASSFLSEEKLFF	TGTGCCAGCAGCTTCCTCTCGGAGGAAAAACTGTTTTTT
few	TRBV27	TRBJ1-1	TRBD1	CASSPPGQGRAFF	TGTGCCAGCAGTCCCCCAGGACAGGGTCGAGCTTTCTTT
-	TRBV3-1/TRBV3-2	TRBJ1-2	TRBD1	CASSRRTGTGYTF	TGTGCCAGCAGCCGTCGGACAGGGACTGGCTACACCTTC
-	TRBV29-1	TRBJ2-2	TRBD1	CSVLGQGSLNTGELFF	TGCAGCGTTTTGGGACAGGGGTCCTTAAACACCGGGGAGCTGTTTTTT
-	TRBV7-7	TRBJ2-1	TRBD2	CASSLGSSGGYEQFF	TGTGCCAGCAGCTTAGGTTCTAGCGGGGGGTATGAGCAGTTCTTC
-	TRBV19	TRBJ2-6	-	CASSIVGGSLPSGANVLTF	TGTGCCAGTAGTATAGTGGGGGGTTCTTTACCCTCTGGGGCCAACGTCCTGACTTTC
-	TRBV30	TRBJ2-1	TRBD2	CAWSAGTSGVQLFF	TGTGCCTGGAGCGCCGGGACTAGCGGGGTACAGCTGTTCTTC
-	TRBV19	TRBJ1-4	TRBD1	CASMGGQARNEKLFF	TGTGCCAGTATGGGGGGACAGGCCCGTAATGAAAAACTGTTTTTT
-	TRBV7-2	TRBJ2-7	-	CASSSGGVPYEQYF	TGTGCCAGCAGCTCCGGCGGAGTACCCTACGAGCAGTACTTC
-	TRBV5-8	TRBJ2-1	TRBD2	CASSPIGGGNEQFF	TGTGCCAGCAGCCCCATAGGCGGGGGGAATGAGCAGTTCTTC
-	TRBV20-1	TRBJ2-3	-	CSASGQGGDTQYF	TGCAGTGCTAGTGGCCAGGGAGGAGATACGCAGTATTTT
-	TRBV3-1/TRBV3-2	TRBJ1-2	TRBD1	CASSQDKIGTGRYGYTF	TGTGCCAGCAGCCAAGATAAGATAGGGACAGGGCGGTATGGCTACACCTTC
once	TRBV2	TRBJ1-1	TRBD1	CASSPGQGQAFF	TGTGCCAGCAGTCCGGGACAGGGGCAGGCTTTCTTT
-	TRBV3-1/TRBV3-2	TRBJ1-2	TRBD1	CASSQSGGRANYGYTF	TGTGCCAGCAGCCAATCAGGGGGTAGGGCTAACTATGGCTACACCTTC
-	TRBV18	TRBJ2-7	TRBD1	CASSLQGQGNEQYF	TGTGCCAGCTCACTCCAGGGACAGGGGAACGAGCAGTACTTC
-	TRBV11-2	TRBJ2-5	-	CASSGYSFQETQYF	TGTGCCAGCAGCGGATACAGTTTCCAAGAGACCCAGTACTTC
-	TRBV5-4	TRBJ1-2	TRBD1	CASSSWDRGQDGYTF	TGTGCCAGCAGCTCCTGGGACAGGGGGCAGGATGGCTACACCTTC
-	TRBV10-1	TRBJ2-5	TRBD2	CASSESPLAGGLKTQYF	TGCGCCAGCAGTGAGTCCCCCCTAGCGGGGGGGCTAAAGACCCAGTACTTC
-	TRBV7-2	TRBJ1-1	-	CASSLDRQSTTEAFF	TGTGCCAGCAGCCTAGACAGGCAGAGCACCACTGAAGCTTTCTTT
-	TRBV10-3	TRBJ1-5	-	CAINTGSNQPQHF	TGTGCCATCAACACCGGGAGCAATCAGCCCCAGCATTTT
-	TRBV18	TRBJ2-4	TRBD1	CASSPRAQGDGAKNIQYF	TGTGCCAGCTCACCTCGGGCCCAGGGGGATGGAGCCAAAAACATTCAGTACTTC
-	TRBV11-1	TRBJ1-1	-	CAVRVNTEAFF	TGTGCGGTACGGGTGAACACTGAAGCTTTCTTT
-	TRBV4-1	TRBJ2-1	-	CASTRRGGDYNEQFF	TGCGCCAGCACTCGGAGGGGGGGGGACTACAATGAGCAGTTCTTC
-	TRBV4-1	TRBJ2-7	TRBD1	CASSLHRGAYEQYF	TGCGCCAGCAGCCTACACAGGGGGGCCTACGAGCAGTACTTC
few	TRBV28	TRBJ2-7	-	CASSFSPGLLGEQYF	TGTGCCAGCAGTTTTTCCCCAGGGCTTCTGGGCGAGCAGTACTTC
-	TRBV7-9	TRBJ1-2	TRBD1	CASSFSTGEFFNGYTF	TGTGCCAGCAGCTTTTCGACAGGGGAATTCTTTAATGGCTACACCTTC
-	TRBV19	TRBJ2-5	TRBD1	CASSIANTAGGQETQYF	TGTGCCAGTAGTATAGCCAACACTGCAGGGGGCCAGGAGACCCAGTACTTC
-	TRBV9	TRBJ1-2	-	CASSLDRNYGYTF	TGTGCCAGCAGTCTTGACAGGAACTATGGCTACACCTTC
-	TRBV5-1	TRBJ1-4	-	CASSLRSRGEVEKLFF	TGCGCCAGCAGCTTACGGTCACGGGGGGAGGTTGAAAAACTGTTTTTT
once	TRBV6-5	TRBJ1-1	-	CASRGQVMNTEAFF	TGTGCCAGCAGGGGACAAGTAATGAACACTGAAGCTTTCTTT
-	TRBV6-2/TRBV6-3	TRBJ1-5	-	CASSPQGTQPQHF	TGTGCCAGCAGCCCTCAGGGGACTCAGCCCCAGCATTTT
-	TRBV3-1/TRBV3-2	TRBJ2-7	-	CASSQDFGHNYEQYF	TGTGCCAGCAGCCAAGATTTCGGACATAACTACGAGCAGTACTTC
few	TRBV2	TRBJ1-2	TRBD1	CASSRTGGENYGYTF	TGTGCCAGCAGTCGGACAGGGGGGGAAAACTATGGCTACACCTTC
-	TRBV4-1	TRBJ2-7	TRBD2	CASSPAQRGVYEQYF	TGCGCCAGCAGCCCCGCCCAGCGGGGGGTCTACGAGCAGTACTTC
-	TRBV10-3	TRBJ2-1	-	CAISAGNEQFF	TGTGCCATCAGTGCCGGGAATGAGCAGTTCTTC
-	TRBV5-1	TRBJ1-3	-	CASRLSLAAGNTIYF	TGCGCCAGCAGACTTTCATTGGCGGCGGGAAACACCATATATTTT
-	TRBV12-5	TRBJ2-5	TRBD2	CASGLVSSGGFQETQYF	TGTGCTAGTGGTTTGGTCTCTAGCGGGGGGTTCCAAGAGACCCAGTACTTC
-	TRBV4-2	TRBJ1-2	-	CASSHATGQLANYGYTF	TGTGCCAGCAGCCACGCTACTGGACAGCTAGCTAACTATGGCTACACCTTC
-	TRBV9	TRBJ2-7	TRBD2	CASSATSGSEQYF	TGTGCCAGCAGCGCCACTAGCGGGAGCGAGCAGTACTTC
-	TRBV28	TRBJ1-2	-	CATLMYGYTF	TGTGCCACCCTTATGTATGGCTACACCTTC
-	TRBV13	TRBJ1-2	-	CASTSNSYFYGYTF	TGTGCCAGCACCTCGAACAGTTATTTCTATGGCTACACCTTC
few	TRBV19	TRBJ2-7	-	CASNYGLGEQYF	TGTGCCAGTAACTACGGACTCGGGGAGCAGTACTTC
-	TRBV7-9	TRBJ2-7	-	CASSQRDFLYF	TGTGCCAGCAGCCAACGGGACTTTCTTTACTTC
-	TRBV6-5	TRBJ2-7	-	CASSYRDRNYEQYF	TGTGCCAGCAGTTACCGAGACAGGAACTACGAGCAGTACTTC
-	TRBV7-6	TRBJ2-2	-	CASSHRTDNTGELFF	TGTGCCAGCAGCCACCGAACAGATAACACCGGGGAGCTGTTTTTT
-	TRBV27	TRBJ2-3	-	CASSLYYRTDTQYF	TGTGCCAGCAGTTTATATTACAGAACAGATACGCAGTATTTT
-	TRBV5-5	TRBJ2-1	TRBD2	CASSLVGLANNEQFF	TGTGCCAGCAGCTTGGTAGGACTAGCGAACAATGAGCAGTTCTTC
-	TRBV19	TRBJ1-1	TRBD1	CASRETGALNTEAFF	TGTGCCAGTAGGGAGACAGGGGCTCTGAACACTGAAGCTTTCTTT
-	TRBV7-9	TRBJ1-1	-	CASSLGPAGEAFF	TGTGCCAGCAGCTTAGGTCCGGCGGGTGAAGCTTTCTTT
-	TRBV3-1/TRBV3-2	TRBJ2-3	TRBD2	CASSPRGRGTDTQYF	TGTGCCAGCAGCCCCAGAGGGAGGGGCACAGATACGCAGTATTTT
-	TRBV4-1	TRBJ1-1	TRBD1	CASSQVYPGQGASEAFF	TGCGCCAGCAGCCAAGTTTACCCGGGACAGGGGGCCTCTGAAGCTTTCTTT
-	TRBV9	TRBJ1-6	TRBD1	CASSATGGRSYNSPLHF	TGTGCCAGCAGCGCTACAGGGGGTCGCTCCTATAATTCACCCCTCCACTTT
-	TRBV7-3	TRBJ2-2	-	CASAGLNTGELFF	TGTGCCAGCGCGGGGCTCAACACCGGGGAGCTGTTTTTT
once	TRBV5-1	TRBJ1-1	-	CASSLQGYEAFF	TGCGCCAGCAGCTTACAGGGCTATGAAGCTTTCTTT
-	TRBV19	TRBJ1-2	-	CASSIQGTLYGYTF	TGTGCCAGTAGTATACAGGGAACCCTCTATGGCTACACCTTC